The T cell receptor (beta chain) described here comes from a study of blood T cells in healthy people across ages. The CDR3 has 14 residues. J lost 4 bases, V lost 8 bases, and 7 bases had no gene match. Using a J-beta primer mix together with a sample-barcoded 5' primer, a second PCR was run for about 7 to 12 cycles. TCRdb re-called the 5' RACE reads through MiXCR, storing one row per CDR3 protein. The table has hundreds of thousands of distinct CDR3 sequences, approximately 49% seen once; the top ten hold around 15%. The sequenced sample was blood. V gene TRBV12-3 or TRBV12-4 combines with J gene TRBJ1-2; 10 bases are a match to TRBD1. The clonotype was recovered from a man aged 25 to 45 in good health. The chain's CDR3 is CASGRDRGVYGYTF. For the CDR3, the DNA is TGTGCCAGCGGCCGGGACAGGGGCGTCTATGGCTACACCTTC.